Sequencing of this T cell receptor beta chain was carried out in a study of neurological immune-mediated disorders. Points on this clonotype: A read error is possible here, since a much larger clone lies one base away.

From 15-18 subjects, over 190 million TCR-beta sequences were obtained in each sequencing run. TCRdb re-called the 5' RACE reads through MiXCR, storing one row per CDR3 protein. The sample lists about 77,000 distinct CDR3 sequences; roughly 9% were seen once. Germline V CDR1 and CDR2: SQVTM, ANQGSEA. Trimming took 5 bases from V and 1 from J, leaving 11 bases between them. The CDR3 length is 13 residues. The chain recombines TRBV29-1 with TRBJ1-1; D gene ambiguous. Source material: PBMCs. The sequence was collected from a middle-aged man in good health. In DNA form, the CDR3 reads TGCAGCGTTTGTCGGATACAGAACACTGAAGCTTTCTTT. Amino acid sequence: CSVCRIQNTEAFF.